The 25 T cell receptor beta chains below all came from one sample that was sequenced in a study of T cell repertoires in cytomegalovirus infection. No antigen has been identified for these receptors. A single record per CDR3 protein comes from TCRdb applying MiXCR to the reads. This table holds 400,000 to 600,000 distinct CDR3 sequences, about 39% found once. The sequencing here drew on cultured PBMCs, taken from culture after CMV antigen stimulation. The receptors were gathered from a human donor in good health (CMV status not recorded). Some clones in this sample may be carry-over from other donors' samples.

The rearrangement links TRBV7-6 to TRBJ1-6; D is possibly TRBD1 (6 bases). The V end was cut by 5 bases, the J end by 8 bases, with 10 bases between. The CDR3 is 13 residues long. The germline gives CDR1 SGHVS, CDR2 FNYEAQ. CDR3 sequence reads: CASSLRGDSPLHF. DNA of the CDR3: TGTGCCAGCAGCCTAAGGGGGGATTCACCCCTCCACTTT.

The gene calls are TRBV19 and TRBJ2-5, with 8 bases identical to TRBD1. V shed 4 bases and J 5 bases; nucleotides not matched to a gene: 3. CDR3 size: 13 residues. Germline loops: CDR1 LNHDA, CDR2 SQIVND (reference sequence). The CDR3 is CASSKDREETQYF. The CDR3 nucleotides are TGTGCCAGTAGTAAGGACAGGGAGGAGACCCAGTACTTC.

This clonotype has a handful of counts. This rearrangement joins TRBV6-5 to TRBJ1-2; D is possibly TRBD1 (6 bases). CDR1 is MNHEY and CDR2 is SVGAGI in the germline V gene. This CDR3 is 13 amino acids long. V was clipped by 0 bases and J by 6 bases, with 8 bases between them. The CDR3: CASSYSSGDGYTF. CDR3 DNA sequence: TGTGCCAGCAGTTACTCTTCAGGGGATGGCTACACCTTC.

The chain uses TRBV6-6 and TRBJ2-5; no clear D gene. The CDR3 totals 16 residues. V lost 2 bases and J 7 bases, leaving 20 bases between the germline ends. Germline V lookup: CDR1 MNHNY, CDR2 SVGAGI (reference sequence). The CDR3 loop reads CASSYTRLWGGVTQYF. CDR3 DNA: TGTGCCAGCAGTTACACGAGGCTCTGGGGTGGAGTGACCCAGTACTTC.

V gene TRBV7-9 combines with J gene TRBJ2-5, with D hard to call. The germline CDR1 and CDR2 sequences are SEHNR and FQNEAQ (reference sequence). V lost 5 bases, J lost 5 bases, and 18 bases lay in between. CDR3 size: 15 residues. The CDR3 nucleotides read TGTGCCAGCAGCCCCCCGGACCGGCTAGTGGAGACCCAGTACTTC. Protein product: CASSPPDRLVETQYF.

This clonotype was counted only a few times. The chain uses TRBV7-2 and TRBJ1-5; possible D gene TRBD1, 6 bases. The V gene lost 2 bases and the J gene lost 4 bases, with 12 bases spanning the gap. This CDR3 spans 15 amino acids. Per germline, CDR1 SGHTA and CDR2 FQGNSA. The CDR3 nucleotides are TGTGCCAGCAGCTTATCGAGGGGGACGAATCAGCCCCAGCATTTT. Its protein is CASSLSRGTNQPQHF.

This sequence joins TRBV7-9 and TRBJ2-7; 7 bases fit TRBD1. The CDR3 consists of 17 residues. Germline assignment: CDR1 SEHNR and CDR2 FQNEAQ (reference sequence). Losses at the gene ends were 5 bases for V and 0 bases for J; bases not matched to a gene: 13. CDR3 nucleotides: TGTGCCAGCAGCCCGAGGGGGCAGAGCTCTAGCTCCTACGAGCAGTACTTC. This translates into CASSPRGQSSSSYEQYF.

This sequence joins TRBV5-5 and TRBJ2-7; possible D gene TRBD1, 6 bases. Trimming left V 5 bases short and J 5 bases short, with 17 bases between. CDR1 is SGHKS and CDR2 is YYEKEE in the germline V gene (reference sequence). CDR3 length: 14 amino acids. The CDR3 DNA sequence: TGTGCCAGCAGTTTCAGGGGTCCCCGGGACGAGCAGTACTTC. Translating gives CASSFRGPRDEQYF.

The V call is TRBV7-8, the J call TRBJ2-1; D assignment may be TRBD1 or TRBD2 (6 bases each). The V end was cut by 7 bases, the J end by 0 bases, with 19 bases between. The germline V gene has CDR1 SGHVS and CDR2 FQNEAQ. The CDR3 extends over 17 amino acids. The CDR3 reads CASTPLGAGSSYNEQFF. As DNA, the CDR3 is TGTGCCAGCACCCCCCTGGGGGCGGGAAGCTCCTACAATGAGCAGTTCTTC. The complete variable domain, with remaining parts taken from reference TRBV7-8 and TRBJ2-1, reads GAGVSQSPRYKVAKRGQDVALRCDPISGHVSLFWYQQALGQGPEFLTYFQNEAQLDKSGLPSDRFFAERPEGSVSTLKIQRTQQEDSAVYLCASTPLGAGSSYNEQFFGPGTRLTVL.

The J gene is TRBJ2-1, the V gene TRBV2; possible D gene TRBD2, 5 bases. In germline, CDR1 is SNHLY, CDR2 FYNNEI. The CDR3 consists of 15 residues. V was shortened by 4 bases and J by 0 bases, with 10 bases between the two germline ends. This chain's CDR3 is CASSGGSSSYNEQFF. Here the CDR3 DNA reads TGTGCCAGCAGTGGCGGGTCAAGCTCCTACAATGAGCAGTTCTTC.

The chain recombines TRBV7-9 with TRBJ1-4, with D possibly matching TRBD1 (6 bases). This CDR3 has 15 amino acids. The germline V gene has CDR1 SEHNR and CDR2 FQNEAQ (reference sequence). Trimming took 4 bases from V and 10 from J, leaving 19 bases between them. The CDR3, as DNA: TGTGCCAGCAGCTCCCTTGGGGGCATTGACGGAAAACTGTTTTTT. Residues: CASSSLGGIDGKLFF.

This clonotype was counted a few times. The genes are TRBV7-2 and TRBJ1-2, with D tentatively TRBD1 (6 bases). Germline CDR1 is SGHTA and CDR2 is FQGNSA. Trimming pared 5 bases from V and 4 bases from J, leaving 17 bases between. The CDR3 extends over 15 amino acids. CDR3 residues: CASSEQTGLSYGYTF. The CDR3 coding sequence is TGTGCCAGCAGCGAACAGACAGGCCTGTCCTATGGCTACACCTTC.

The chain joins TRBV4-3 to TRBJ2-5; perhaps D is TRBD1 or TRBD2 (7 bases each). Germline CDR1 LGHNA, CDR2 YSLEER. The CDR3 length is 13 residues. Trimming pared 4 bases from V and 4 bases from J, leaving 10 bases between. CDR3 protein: CASSRRGGETQYF. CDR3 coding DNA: TGCGCCAGCAGCCGCAGGGGGGGAGAGACCCAGTACTTC.

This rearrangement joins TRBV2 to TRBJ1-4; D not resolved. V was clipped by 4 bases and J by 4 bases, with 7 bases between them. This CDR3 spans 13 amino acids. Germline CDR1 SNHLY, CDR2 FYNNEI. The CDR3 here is CASSGVGNEKLFF. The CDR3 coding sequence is TGTGCCAGCAGTGGTGTGGGTAATGAAAAACTGTTTTTT.

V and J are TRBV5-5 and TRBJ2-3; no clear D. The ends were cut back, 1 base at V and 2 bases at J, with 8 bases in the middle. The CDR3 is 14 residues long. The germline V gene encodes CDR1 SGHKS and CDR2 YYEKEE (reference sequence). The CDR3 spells CASSLSDATDTQYF. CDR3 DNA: TGTGCCAGCAGCTTGTCGGACGCCACAGATACGCAGTATTTT.

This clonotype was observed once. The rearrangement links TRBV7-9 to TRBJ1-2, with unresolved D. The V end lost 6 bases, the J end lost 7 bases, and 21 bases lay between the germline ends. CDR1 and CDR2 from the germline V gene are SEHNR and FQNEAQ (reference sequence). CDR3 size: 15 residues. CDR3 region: CASRLAQPLFSGYTF. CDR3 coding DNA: TGTGCCAGCAGGTTGGCACAGCCGCTTTTTTCTGGCTACACCTTC.

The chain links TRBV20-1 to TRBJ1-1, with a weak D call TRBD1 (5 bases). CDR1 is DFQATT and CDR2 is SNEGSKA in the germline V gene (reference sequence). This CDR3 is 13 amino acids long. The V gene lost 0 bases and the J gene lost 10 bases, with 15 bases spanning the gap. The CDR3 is CSARDPAGMVAFF. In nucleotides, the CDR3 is TGCAGTGCTAGAGATCCAGCAGGGATGGTAGCTTTCTTT.

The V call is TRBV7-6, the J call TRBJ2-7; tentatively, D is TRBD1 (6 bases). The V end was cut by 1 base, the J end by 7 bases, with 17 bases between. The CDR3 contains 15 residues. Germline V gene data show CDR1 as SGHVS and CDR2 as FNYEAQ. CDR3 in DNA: TGTGCCAGCAGCTTAGGGCAGGCACCAGGGGAAGAGCAGTACTTC. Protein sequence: CASSLGQAPGEEQYF.

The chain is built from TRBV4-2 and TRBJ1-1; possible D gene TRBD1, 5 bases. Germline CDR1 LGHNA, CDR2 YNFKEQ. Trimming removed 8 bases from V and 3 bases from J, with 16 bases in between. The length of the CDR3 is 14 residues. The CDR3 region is CASSHGGRDTEAFF. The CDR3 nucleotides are TGTGCCAGCTCCCACGGGGGGAGGGACACTGAAGCTTTCTTT.

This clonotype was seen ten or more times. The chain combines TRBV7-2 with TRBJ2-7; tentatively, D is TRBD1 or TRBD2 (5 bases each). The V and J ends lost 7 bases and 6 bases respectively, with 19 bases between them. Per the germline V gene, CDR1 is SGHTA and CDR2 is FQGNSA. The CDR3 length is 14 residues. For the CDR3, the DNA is TGTGCCAGCACCCCTACTAGGGGAAGGAGCGAGCAGTACTTC. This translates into CASTPTRGRSEQYF. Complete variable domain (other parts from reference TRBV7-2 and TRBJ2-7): GAGVSQSPSNKVTEKGKDVELRCDPISGHTALYWYRQSLGQGLEFLIYFQGNSAPDKSGLPSDRFSAERTGGSVSTLTIQRTQQEDSAVYLCASTPTRGRSEQYFGPGTRLTVT.

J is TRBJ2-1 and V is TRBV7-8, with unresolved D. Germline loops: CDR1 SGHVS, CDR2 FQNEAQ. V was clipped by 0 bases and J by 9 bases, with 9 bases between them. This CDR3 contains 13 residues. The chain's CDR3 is CASSLAGVTEQFF. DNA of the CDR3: TGTGCCAGCAGCTTAGCTGGTGTCACTGAGCAGTTCTTC.

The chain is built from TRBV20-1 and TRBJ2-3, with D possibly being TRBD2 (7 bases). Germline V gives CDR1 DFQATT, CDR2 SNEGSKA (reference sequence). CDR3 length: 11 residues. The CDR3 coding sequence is TGCCAGGGGAGGGCCGGCGATACGCAGTATTTT. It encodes CQGRAGDTQYF.

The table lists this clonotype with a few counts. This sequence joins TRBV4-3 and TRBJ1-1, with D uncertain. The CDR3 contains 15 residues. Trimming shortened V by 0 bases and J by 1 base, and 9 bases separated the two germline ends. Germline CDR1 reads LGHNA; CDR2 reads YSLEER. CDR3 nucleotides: TGCGCCAGCAGCCAAGATGCAGGCGCGAACACTGAAGCTTTCTTT. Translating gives CASSQDAGANTEAFF.

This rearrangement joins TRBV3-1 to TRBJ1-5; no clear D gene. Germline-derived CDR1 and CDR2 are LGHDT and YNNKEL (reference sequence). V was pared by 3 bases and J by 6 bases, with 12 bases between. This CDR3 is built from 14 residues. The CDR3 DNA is TGTGCCAGCAGCCAGGGAGATTGGCGTCAGCCCCAGCATTTT. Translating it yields CASSQGDWRQPQHF.

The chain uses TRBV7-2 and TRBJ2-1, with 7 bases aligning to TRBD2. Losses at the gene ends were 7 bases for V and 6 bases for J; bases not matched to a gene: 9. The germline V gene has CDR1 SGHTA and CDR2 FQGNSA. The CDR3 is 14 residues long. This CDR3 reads CASTKPSGTNEQFF. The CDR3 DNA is TGTGCCAGCACCAAACCTAGCGGCACCAATGAGCAGTTCTTC.